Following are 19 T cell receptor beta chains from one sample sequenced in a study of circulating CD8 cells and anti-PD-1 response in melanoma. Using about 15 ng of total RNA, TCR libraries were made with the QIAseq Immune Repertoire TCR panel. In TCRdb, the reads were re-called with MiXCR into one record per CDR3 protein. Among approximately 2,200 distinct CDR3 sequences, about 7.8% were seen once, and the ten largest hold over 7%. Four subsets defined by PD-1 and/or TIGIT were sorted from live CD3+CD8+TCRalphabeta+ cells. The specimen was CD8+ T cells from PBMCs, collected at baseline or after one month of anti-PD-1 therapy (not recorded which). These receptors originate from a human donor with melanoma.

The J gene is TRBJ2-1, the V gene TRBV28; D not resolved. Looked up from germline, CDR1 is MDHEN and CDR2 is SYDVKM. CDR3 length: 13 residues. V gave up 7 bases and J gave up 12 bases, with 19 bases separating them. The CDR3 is CASTDISALVQFF. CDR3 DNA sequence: TGTGCCAGCACCGATATATCAGCTCTCGTGCAGTTCTTC.

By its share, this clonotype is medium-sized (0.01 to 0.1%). The CDR3 nucleotides read TGCAGCGTTGAGGGTATCCCGAGCTCCTACAATGAGCAGTTCTTC. Amino acids: CSVEGIPSSYNEQFF. The chain uses TRBV29-1 and TRBJ2-1; D is unresolved. The CDR3 extends over 15 amino acids. V was clipped by 3 bases and J by 0 bases, with 12 bases between them. Germline CDR1 and CDR2: SQVTM and ANQGSEA.

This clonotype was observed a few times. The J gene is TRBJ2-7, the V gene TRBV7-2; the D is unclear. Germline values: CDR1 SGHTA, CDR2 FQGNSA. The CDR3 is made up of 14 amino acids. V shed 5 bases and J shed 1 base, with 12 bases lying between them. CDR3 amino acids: CASSPKTLSYEQYF. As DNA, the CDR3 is TGTGCCAGCAGCCCCAAAACACTGTCCTACGAGCAGTACTTC.

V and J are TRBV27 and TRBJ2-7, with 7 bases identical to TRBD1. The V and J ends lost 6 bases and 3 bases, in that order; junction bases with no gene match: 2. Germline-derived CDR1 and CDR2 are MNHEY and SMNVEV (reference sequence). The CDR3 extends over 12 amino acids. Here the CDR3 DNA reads TGTGCCAGCAGGACAGGGCTCTACGAGCAGTACTTC. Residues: CASRTGLYEQYF.

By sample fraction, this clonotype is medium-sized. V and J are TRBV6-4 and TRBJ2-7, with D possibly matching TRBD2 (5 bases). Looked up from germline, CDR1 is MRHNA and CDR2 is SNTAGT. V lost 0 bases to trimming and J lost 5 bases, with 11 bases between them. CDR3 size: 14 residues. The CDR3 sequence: CASSDSWESDEQYF. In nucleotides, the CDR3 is TGTGCCAGCAGTGACTCGTGGGAGAGCGACGAGCAGTACTTC.

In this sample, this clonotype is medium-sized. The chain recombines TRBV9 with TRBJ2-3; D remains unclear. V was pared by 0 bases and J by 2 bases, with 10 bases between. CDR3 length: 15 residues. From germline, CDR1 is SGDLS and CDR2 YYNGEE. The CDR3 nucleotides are TGTGCCAGCAGCGTAGAGACGATCAACACAGATACGCAGTATTTT. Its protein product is CASSVETINTDTQYF. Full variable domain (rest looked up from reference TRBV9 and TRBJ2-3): DSGVTQTPKHLITATGQRVTLRCSPRSGDLSVYWYQQSLDQGLQFLIQYYNGEERAKGNILERFSAQQFPDLHSELNLSSLELGDSALYFCASSVETINTDTQYFGPGTRLTVL.

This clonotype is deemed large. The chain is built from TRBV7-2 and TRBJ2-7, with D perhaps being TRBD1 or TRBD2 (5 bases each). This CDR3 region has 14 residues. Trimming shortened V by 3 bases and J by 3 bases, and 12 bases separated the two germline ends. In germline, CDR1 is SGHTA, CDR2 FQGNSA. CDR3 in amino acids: CASSFNGGHYEQYF. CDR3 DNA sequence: TGTGCCAGCAGCTTTAATGGGGGTCACTACGAGCAGTACTTC.

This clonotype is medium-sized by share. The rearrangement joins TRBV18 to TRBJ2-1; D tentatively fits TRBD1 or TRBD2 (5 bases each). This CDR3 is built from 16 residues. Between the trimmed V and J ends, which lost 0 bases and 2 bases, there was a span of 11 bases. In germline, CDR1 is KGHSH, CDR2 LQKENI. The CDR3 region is CASSPPGESAYNEQFF. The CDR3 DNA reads TGTGCCAGCTCACCACCGGGGGAGTCCGCCTACAATGAGCAGTTCTTC. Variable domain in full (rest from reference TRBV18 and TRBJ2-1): NAGVMQNPRHLVRRRGQEARLRCSPMKGHSHVYWYRQLPEEGLKFMVYLQKENIIDESGMPKERFSAEFPKEGPSILRIQQVVRGDSAAYFCASSPPGESAYNEQFFGPGTRLTVL.

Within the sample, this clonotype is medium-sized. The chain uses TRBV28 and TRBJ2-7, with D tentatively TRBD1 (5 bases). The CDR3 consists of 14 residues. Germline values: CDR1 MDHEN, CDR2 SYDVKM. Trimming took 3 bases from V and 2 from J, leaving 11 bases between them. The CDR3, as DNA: TGTGCCAGCAGTTTTGGCGACAGAACCTACGAGCAGTACTTC. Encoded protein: CASSFGDRTYEQYF. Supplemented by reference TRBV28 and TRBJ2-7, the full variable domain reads DVKVTQSSRYLVKRTGEKVFLECVQDMDHENMFWYRQDPGLGLRLIYFSYDVKMKEKGDIPEGYSVSREKKERFSLILESASTNQTSMYLCASSFGDRTYEQYFGPGTRLTVT.

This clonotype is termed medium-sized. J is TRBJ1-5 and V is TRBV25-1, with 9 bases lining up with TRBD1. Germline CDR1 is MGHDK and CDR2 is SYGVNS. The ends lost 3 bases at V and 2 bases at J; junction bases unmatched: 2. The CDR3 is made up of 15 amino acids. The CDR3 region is CASSDGQGRNQPQHF. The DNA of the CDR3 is TGTGCCAGCAGTGACGGACAGGGGCGCAATCAGCCCCAGCATTTT.

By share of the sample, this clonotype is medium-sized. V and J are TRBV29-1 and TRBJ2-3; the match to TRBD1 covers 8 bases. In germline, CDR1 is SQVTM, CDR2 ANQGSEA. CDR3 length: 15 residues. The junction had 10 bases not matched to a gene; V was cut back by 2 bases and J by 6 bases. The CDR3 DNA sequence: TGCAGCGTTGAATATCCCGACAGGGGATTGGATACGCAGTATTTT. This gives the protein CSVEYPDRGLDTQYF.

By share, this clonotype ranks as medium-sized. As DNA, the CDR3 is TGTGCCATCAGTCTTACAGGGGGCGATGAGCAGTTCTTC. Protein product: CAISLTGGDEQFF. The chain couples TRBV10-3 to TRBJ2-1; 9 bases align to TRBD1. With 5 bases clipped from V and 8 bases from J, the junction kept 4 bases outside the gene matches. CDR1 and CDR2 (germline): ENHRY, SYGVKD. This CDR3 is 13 amino acids long.

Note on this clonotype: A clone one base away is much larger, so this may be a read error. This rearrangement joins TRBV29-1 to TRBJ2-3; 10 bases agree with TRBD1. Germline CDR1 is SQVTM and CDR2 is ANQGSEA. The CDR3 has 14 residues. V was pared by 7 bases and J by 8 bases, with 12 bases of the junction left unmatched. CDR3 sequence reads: CSGSGTGVTSTQYF. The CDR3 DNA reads TGCAGCGGATCCGGGACAGGGGTAACAAGTACGCAGTATTTT.

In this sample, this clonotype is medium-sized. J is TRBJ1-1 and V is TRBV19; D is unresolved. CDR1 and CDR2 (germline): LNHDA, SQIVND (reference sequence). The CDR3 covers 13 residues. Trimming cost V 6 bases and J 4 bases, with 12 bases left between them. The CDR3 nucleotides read TGTGCCAGTAGGGTATCGAGAGGCACTGAAGCTTTCTTT. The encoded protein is CASRVSRGTEAFF.

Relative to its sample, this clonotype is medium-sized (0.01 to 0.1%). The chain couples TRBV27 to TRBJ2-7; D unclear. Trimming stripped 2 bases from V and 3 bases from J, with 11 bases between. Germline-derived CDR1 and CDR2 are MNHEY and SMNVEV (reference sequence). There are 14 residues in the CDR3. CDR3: CASSLMGVVYEQYF. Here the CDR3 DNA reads TGTGCCAGCAGTTTAATGGGTGTTGTCTACGAGCAGTACTTC.

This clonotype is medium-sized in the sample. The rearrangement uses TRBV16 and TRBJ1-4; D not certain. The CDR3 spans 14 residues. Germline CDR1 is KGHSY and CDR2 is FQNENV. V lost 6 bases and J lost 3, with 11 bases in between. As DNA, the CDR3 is TGTGCCAGCAGTAGCCTATCCCCTAATGAAAAACTGTTTTTT. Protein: CASSSLSPNEKLFF.

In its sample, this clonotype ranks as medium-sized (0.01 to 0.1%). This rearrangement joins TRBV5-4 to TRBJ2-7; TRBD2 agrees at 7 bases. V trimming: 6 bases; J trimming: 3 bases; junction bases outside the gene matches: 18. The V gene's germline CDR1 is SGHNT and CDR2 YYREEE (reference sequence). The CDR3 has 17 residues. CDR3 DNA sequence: TGTGCCAGCACTGGATTACATAGGAGACAGCGGGACTACGAGCAGTACTTC. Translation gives CASTGLHRRQRDYEQYF.

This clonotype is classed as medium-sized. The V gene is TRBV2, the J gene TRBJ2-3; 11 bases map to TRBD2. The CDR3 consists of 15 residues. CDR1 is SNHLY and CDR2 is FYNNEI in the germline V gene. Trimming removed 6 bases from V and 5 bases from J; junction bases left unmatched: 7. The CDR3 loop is CASSQSLAGGDTQYF. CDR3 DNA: TGTGCCAGCAGCCAAAGCCTAGCGGGGGGAGATACGCAGTATTTT.

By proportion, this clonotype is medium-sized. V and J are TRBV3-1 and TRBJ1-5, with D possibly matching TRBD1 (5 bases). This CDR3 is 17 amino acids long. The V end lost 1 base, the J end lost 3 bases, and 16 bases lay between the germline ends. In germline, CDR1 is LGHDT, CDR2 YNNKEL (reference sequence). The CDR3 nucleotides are TGTGCCAGCAGCCAAGCTGAAGCAGGGCTCAACAATCAGCCCCAGCATTTT. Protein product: CASSQAEAGLNNQPQHF.